The sequence of this T cell receptor (beta chain) was determined in a study of cytomegalovirus exposure and HLA in healthy donors. Profiling relied on immunoSEQ multiplex PCR, and the TCRdb table lists in-frame clones only, not all of them. The table shows about 110,000 clones, with approximately 85% occurring only once. From germline, CDR1 is MNHEY and CDR2 SMNVEV (reference sequence). This CDR3 spans 15 amino acids. The germline V and J ends were trimmed by 0 bases and 3 bases, with 11 bases remaining between them. The sample was PBMCs. The chain joins TRBV27 to TRBJ1-1; the D is unclear. The source is a woman younger than 35 in good health and CMV-seronegative. The DNA for the CDR3 is TGTGCCAGCAGTTTATCGGGCAGGTTCCACACTGAAGCTTTCTTT. This gives the protein CASSLSGRFHTEAFF.